This T cell receptor beta chain is drawn from a study of blood T cell repertoires in COVID-19. Using immunoSEQ multiplex PCR, the repertoire was profiled, and TCRdb retains in-frame clones only, with some absent. Of a few hundred thousand clones listed, 83% are singletons. Germline V lookup: CDR1 LGHDT, CDR2 YNNKEL (reference sequence). The CDR3 totals 13 residues. With 1 base removed from V and 9 bases from J, the gap between germline ends came to 10 bases. This receptor was obtained from a man in his 60s who had recovered from COVID-19. The sequenced sample was peripheral blood. The V gene is TRBV3-1 (or the pseudogene TRBV3-2), the J gene TRBJ2-1; D uncertain. The DNA of the CDR3 is TGTGCCAGCAGCCAAGGGTCCTACCCTGAGCAGTTCTTC. It encodes CASSQGSYPEQFF.